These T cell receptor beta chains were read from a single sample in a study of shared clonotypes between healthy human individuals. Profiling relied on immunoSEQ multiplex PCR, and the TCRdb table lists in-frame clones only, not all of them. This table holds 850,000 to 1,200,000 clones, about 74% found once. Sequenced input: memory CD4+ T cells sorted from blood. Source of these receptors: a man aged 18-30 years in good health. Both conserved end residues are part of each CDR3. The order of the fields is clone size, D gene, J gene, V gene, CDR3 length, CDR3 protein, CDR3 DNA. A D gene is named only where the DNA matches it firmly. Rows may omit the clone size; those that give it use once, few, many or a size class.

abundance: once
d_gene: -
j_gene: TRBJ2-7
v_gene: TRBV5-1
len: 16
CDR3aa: CASSLFRPGREYEQYF
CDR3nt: TGCGCCAGCAGCTTGTTTCGCCCCGGCAGGGAGTACGAGCAGTACTTC

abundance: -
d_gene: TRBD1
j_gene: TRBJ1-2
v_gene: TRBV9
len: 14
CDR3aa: CASSGQGTGTGYTF
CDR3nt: TGTGCCAGCAGCGGGCAGGGGACAGGGACTGGCTACACCTTC

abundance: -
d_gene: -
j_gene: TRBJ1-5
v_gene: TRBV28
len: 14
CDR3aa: CASSWAAFNQPQHF
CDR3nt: TGTGCCAGTAGTTGGGCAGCCTTTAATCAGCCCCAGCATTTT

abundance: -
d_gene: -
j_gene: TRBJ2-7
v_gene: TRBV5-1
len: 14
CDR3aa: CASSFQDRESEQYF
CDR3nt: TGCGCCAGCAGCTTCCAAGACAGAGAGAGCGAGCAGTACTTC

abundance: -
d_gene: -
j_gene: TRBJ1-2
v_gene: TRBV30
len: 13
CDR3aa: CAWSGPGEAGYTF
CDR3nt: TGTGCCTGGAGCGGCCCAGGGGAGGCTGGCTACACCTTC

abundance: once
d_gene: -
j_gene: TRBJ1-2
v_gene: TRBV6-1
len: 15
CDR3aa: CASSPPTPTNYGYTF
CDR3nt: TGTGCCAGCAGCCCACCAACTCCTACTAACTATGGCTACACCTTC

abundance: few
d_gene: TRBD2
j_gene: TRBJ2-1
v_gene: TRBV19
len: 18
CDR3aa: CASSISLAGGLRYNEQFF
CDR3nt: TGTGCCAGTAGTATAAGTCTAGCGGGAGGTCTCAGGTACAATGAGCAGTTCTTC

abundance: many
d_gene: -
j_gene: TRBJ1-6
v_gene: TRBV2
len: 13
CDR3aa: CASGQGPNSPLHF
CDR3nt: TGTGCCAGCGGGCAGGGCCCGAATTCACCCCTCCACTTT

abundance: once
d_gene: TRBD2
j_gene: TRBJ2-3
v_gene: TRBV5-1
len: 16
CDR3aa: CASGPGTSGRADTQYF
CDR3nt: TGCGCCAGCGGCCCCGGGACTAGCGGGAGGGCAGATACGCAGTATTTT

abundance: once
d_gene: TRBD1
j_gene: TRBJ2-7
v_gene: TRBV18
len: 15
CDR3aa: CASSPLGQGAHEQYF
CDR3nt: TGTGCCAGCTCACCATTGGGACAGGGGGCCCACGAGCAGTACTTC

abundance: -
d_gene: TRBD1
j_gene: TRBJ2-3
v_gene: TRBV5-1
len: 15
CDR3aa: CASRPTGGRSDTQYF
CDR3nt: TGCGCCAGCAGACCTACAGGGGGCCGGTCAGATACGCAGTATTTT

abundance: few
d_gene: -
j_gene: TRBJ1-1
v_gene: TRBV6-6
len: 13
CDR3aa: CASSPLGDTEAFF
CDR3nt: TGTGCCAGCAGTCCATTGGGTGACACTGAAGCTTTCTTT

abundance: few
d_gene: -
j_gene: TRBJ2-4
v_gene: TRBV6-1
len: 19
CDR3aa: CASSEAGGRGQPAKNIQYF
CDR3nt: TGTGCCAGCAGTGAAGCCGGGGGAAGAGGCCAGCCGGCCAAAAACATTCAGTACTTC

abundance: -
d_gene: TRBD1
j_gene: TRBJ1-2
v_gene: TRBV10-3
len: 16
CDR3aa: CAIAGGLLTGGYGYTF
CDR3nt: TGTGCCATCGCAGGGGGCTTACTAACTGGAGGCTATGGCTACACCTTC

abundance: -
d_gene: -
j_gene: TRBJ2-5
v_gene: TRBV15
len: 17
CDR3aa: CATSRDIRGLRIEAQYF
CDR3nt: TGTGCCACCAGCAGAGATATCCGTGGCCTACGGATCGAGGCCCAGTACTTC

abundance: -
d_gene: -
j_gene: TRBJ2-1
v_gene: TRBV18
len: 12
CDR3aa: CASSKDVNEQFF
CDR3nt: TGTGCCAGCTCAAAGGACGTGAATGAGCAGTTCTTC

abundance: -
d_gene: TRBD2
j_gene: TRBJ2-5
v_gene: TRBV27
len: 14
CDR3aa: CASGGLVVGETQYF
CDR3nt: TGTGCCAGCGGAGGACTAGTTGTAGGAGAGACCCAGTACTTC

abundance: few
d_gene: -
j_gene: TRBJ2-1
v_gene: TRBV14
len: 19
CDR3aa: CASSQFLGNGLAIDNEQFF
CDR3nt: TGTGCCAGCAGCCAATTTTTAGGGAACGGGCTAGCGATAGACAATGAGCAGTTCTTC

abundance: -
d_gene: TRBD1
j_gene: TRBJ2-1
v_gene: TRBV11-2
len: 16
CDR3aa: CASSLAPGQGYNEQFF
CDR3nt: TGTGCCAGCAGCTTAGCTCCGGGACAGGGATACAATGAGCAGTTCTTC

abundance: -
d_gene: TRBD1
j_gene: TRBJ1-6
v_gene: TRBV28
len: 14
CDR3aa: CASSLGTVVSPLHF
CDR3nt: TGTGCCAGCAGTTTAGGGACAGTGGTTTCACCCCTCCACTTT

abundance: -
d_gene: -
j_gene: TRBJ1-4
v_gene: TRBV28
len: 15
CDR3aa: CASNPSGASNEKLFF
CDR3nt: TGTGCCAGCAACCCCTCGGGGGCTTCTAATGAAAAACTGTTTTTT

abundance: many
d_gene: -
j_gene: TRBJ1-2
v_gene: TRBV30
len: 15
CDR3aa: CAWSVITGKRYGYTF
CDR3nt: TGTGCCTGGAGTGTAATCACAGGGAAACGATATGGCTACACCTTC

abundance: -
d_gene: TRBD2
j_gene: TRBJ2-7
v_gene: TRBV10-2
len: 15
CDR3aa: CASSEARGLASEQYF
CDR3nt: TGCGCCAGCAGTGAGGCAAGAGGACTAGCTTCCGAGCAGTACTTC